This paragraph reports one T cell receptor (beta chain). Antigen: not known. Trimming shortened V by 2 bases and J by 0 bases, and 12 bases separated the two germline ends. The CDR3 consists of 16 residues. Per germline, CDR1 SGHTA and CDR2 FQGNSA. These data belong to a study of beta chain features in type 1 diabetes. Of the isolated RNA, all was reverse transcribed, and so the sequenced material was expressed TCRB transcripts. Profiled with immunoSEQ multiplex PCR; TCRdb holds only in-frame clones, not every one. The sample holds 60,000 or so clones, about three fifths seen once. Notes on the study in general: VDJ junctions from type 1 diabetes patients carried fewer insertions and larger deletions.

This sequence originates from a woman between 18 and 30 years old in good health. Sequenced: Tregs from blood. The chain recombines TRBV7-2 with TRBJ2-3; D might be TRBD2 (5 bases). CDR3 loop: CASSLFGGPSTDTQYF. For the CDR3, the DNA is TGTGCCAGCAGCTTATTTGGCGGGCCTAGCACAGATACGCAGTATTTT.